One sample yielded the 18 T cell receptor beta chains listed below, sequenced in a study of T cell repertoires in cytomegalovirus infection. The antigens these receptors bind are not known. From the reads, TCRdb called clonotypes with MiXCR, one entry per CDR3 protein. The repertoire holds about 830,000 distinct CDR3 sequences, with 32% as singletons. Here the sequenced sample was cultured CD8+ T cells from PBMCs, taken from culture after CMV antigen stimulation. These receptors all stem from a human donor in good health (CMV status not recorded). Some clones in this sample may be carry-over from other donors' samples.

This rearrangement joins TRBV25-1 to TRBJ2-2, with 12 bases lining up with TRBD2. Trimming cost V 1 base and J 5 bases; bases outside gene matches: 5. Germline lookup yields CDR1 MGHDK and CDR2 SYGVNS. CDR3 size: 17 residues. The CDR3 nucleotides are TGTGCCAGCAGTGAATGGGGGGGGACTAGCGGGACCGGGGAGCTGTTTTTT. This codes for CASSEWGGTSGTGELFF.

This clonotype was picked up a small number of times. This rearrangement joins TRBV12-3 or TRBV12-4 to TRBJ2-7, with D perhaps matching TRBD1 or TRBD2 (5 bases each). This CDR3 comprises 12 residues. The ends were cut back, 5 bases at V and 7 bases at J, with 12 bases in the middle. CDR3 sequence reads: CASSQGPGEQYV. The DNA for the CDR3 is TGTGCCAGCAGTCAGGGCCCGGGGGAGCAGTACGTC.

Ten or more counts support this clonotype. V is TRBV6-1 and J is TRBJ2-7, with 10 bases lining up with TRBD1. Germline V gene data show CDR1 as MNHNS and CDR2 as SASEGT. The CDR3 totals 18 residues. With 3 bases clipped from V and 3 bases from J, the junction kept 14 bases outside the gene matches. DNA for the CDR3: TGTGCCAGCAGTGAGGTTGTCGATCCGGGACAGGGGTTCTACGAGCAGTACGTC. Amino acids: CASSEVVDPGQGFYEQYV.

The rearrangement links TRBV28 to TRBJ1-4; D is unresolved. CDR3 length: 16 amino acids. Germline CDR1 MDHEN, CDR2 SYDVKM. The V end was cut by 6 bases, the J end by 6 bases, with 20 bases between. CDR3 sequence reads: CASSPTYDSVDEKLFF. CDR3 coding DNA: TGTGCCAGCAGCCCAACGTACGATTCGGTGGATGAAAAACTGTTTTTT.

The chain is built from TRBV7-9 and TRBJ1-2; the D gene is possibly TRBD1 (6 bases). Germline loops: CDR1 SEHNR, CDR2 FQNEAQ (reference sequence). With 1 base removed from V and 1 base from J, the gap between germline ends came to 10 bases. This CDR3 comprises 15 residues. The CDR3 DNA is TGTGCCAGCAGCTTAGGGGCAGGGGTTAACTATGGCTACACCTTC. Encoded protein: CASSLGAGVNYGYTF.

Regarding this clonotype: At one end the junction does not follow the germline gene, possibly because of a read error. The rearrangement uses TRBV7-9 and TRBJ1-1, with a weak D call TRBD1 (6 bases). CDR1 SEHNR and CDR2 FQNEAQ come from the germline V gene (reference sequence). This CDR3 spans 17 amino acids. The CDR3 is CVSSPSRGIVFDTEAFF. The CDR3 DNA reads TGTGTCAGCAGCCCTAGTAGGGGGATCGTATTTGACACTGAAGCTTTCTTT.

The CDR3 region has the DNA TGCGCCAGCAGCCAAGAAGGCCGGGGTGGCACAGATACGCAGTATTTT. This translates into CASSQEGRGGTDTQYF. This chain joins TRBV4-1 and TRBJ2-3; a possible D gene is TRBD2 (5 bases). With 0 bases removed from V and 1 base from J, the gap between germline ends came to 11 bases. Germline CDR1 and CDR2: MGHRA and YSYEKL. The CDR3 loop spans 16 amino acids.

This clonotype was seen at least ten times. This chain uses TRBV12-3 or TRBV12-4 with TRBJ2-6; TRBD1 agrees at 8 bases. Trimming at V came to 7 bases and at J to 3 bases, leaving 5 bases not matched to a gene. The CDR3 covers 15 residues. The CDR3 DNA sequence: TGTGCCAGCAACGACAGGGGCCGTGGGGCCAACGTCCTGACTTTC. Translating it yields CASNDRGRGANVLTF.

The J gene is TRBJ2-1, the V gene TRBV3-1; perhaps TRBD2 as D (5 bases). The CDR3 runs 13 residues. Trimming left V 3 bases short and J 8 bases short, with 11 bases between. Germline values: CDR1 LGHDT, CDR2 YNNKEL (reference sequence). The CDR3 reads CASSHLLADEQFF. The CDR3 nucleotides read TGTGCCAGCAGCCACCTTCTAGCCGATGAGCAGTTCTTC.

This clonotype was observed a handful of times. The rearrangement links TRBV27 to TRBJ1-2; weak D call: TRBD1 (6 bases). CDR3 length equals 15 residues. The germline V and J ends were trimmed by 0 bases and 4 bases, with 12 bases remaining between them. Looked up from germline, CDR1 is MNHEY and CDR2 is SMNVEV (reference sequence). CDR3 nucleotides: TGTGCCAGCAGTTTATCGGCGGGGGGGGCCTATGGCTACACCTTC. Amino acids: CASSLSAGGAYGYTF.

As for this clonotype: A read error may account for a junction end that differs from germline. The CDR3 loop reads CASSPGGHPYSGANVLTF. For the CDR3, the DNA is TGTGCTAGCAGCCCAGGGGGACACCCATACTCTGGGGCCAACGTCCTGACTTTC. The chain employs TRBV7-7 and TRBJ2-6; 7 nucleotides align to TRBD1. The CDR3 runs to 18 residues. The V gene's germline CDR1 is SSHAT and CDR2 FNYEAQ (reference sequence).

This clonotype appeared a few times. The J gene is TRBJ2-7, the V gene TRBV6-5, with 8 bases aligning to TRBD2. The junction had 6 bases not matched to a gene; V was cut back by 5 bases and J by 3 bases. The CDR3 spans 14 residues. Per the germline V gene, CDR1 is MNHEY and CDR2 is SVGAGI. The CDR3 protein is CASSLIAGFYEQYF. For the CDR3, the DNA is TGTGCCAGCAGTCTAATAGCGGGGTTCTACGAGCAGTACTTC.

This chain joins TRBV9 and TRBJ2-4, with 9 bases fitting TRBD2. Losses at the gene ends were 0 bases for V and 3 bases for J; bases not matched to a gene: 4. Germline-derived CDR1 and CDR2 are SGDLS and YYNGEE. The CDR3 runs 16 residues. The CDR3: CASSVGAGGGKNIQYF. CDR3 nucleotides: TGTGCCAGCAGCGTAGGGGCGGGGGGGGGCAAAAACATTCAGTACTTC.

This clonotype was observed at least ten times. This chain joins TRBV7-2 and TRBJ2-1, with TRBD1 as a possible D gene (5 bases). Between the trimmed V and J ends, which lost 2 bases and 8 bases, there was a span of 13 bases. This CDR3 spans 14 amino acids. CDR1 and CDR2 (germline): SGHTA, FQGNSA. The chain's CDR3 is CASSLSGLGYEQFF. The CDR3 nucleotides are TGTGCCAGCAGCTTATCAGGGCTCGGTTATGAGCAGTTCTTC. Together with reference TRBV7-2 and TRBJ2-1, the CDR3 gives the full variable domain: GAGVSQSPSNKVTEKGKDVELRCDPISGHTALYWYRQSLGQGLEFLIYFQGNSAPDKSGLPSDRFSAERTGGSVSTLTIQRTQQEDSAVYLCASSLSGLGYEQFFGPGTRLTVL.

This clonotype occurred a few times. The CDR3 region has the DNA TGTGCCAGCAGTGGGGATGGCTTCCCGAACACCGGGGAGCTGTTTTTT. Amino acids: CASSGDGFPNTGELFF. The chain links TRBV6-2 or TRBV6-3 to TRBJ2-2; no clear D gene. The CDR3 sequence is 16 residues long. Germline V gene lookup returns CDR1 MNHEY and CDR2 SVGEGT. V lost 5 bases to trimming and J lost 0 bases, with 13 bases between them.

A few counts support this clonotype. J is TRBJ2-3 and V is TRBV7-6; D tentatively reads TRBD1 or TRBD2 (5 bases each). The germline gives CDR1 SGHVS, CDR2 FNYEAQ. The CDR3 runs to 16 residues. The V gene lost 5 bases and the J gene lost 6 bases, with 21 bases spanning the gap. CDR3 residues: CASSLSAVSGADTQYF. For the CDR3, the DNA is TGTGCCAGCAGCCTCAGTGCGGTCTCCGGGGCCGATACGCAGTATTTT.

The V and J genes are TRBV7-4 and TRBJ1-2; no clear D gene. Trimming pared 5 bases from V and 5 bases from J, leaving 24 bases between. Looked up from germline, CDR1 is SGHVT and CDR2 is SQSDAQ. The CDR3 totals 17 residues. The CDR3 DNA is TGTGCCAGCAGCCTCGGATGCAGGAGGACCTTTGGTTATGGCTACACCTTC. Translated, it gives CASSLGCRRTFGYGYTF.

The chain couples TRBV4-1 to TRBJ2-5; 10 positions match TRBD2. The length of the CDR3 is 17 residues. Germline CDR1 is MGHRA and CDR2 is YSYEKL. V shed 5 bases and J 5 bases; nucleotides not matched to a gene: 14. In DNA, the CDR3 is TGCGCCAGCAGCTATTACTTCTCCGGGACTAGCGAGGAGACCCAGTACTTC. This gives the protein CASSYYFSGTSEETQYF.